This T cell receptor (beta chain) was found in a study of blood T cell repertoires in COVID-19. The overall study: Some COVID-19 samples were acute and others convalescent; all came from the United States, Italy and Spain.

Patients at the Seattle site were enrolled during active infection and followed longitudinally. The CDR3 sequence is 13 residues long. V was trimmed by 0 bases and J by 3 bases, leaving 5 bases between them. In germline, CDR1 is GTSNPN, CDR2 SVGIG (reference sequence). This clone was seen more than once but under ten times. Only in-frame clones appear in the TCRdb table, and some are missing; sequencing was by immunoSEQ multiplex PCR. The sample consists of some 360,000 clones, about 89% of them appearing once. The sequence was obtained from a woman aged 60-75 years with COVID-19, enrolled during active disease. This chain links TRBV30 with TRBJ1-4; D gene ambiguous. The sequencing sample was made of peripheral blood. The CDR3 sequence is CAWSVQSNEKLFF. The DNA of the CDR3 is TGTGCCTGGAGTGTACAGTCTAATGAAAAACTGTTTTTT. The entire variable domain, with the rest obtained from reference TRBV30 and TRBJ1-4, is as follows: SQTIHQWPATLVQPVGSPLSLECTVEGTSNPNLYWYRQAAGRGLQLLFYSVGIGQISSEVPQNLSASRPQDRQFILSSKKLLLSDSGFYLCAWSVQSNEKLFFGSGTQLSVL.